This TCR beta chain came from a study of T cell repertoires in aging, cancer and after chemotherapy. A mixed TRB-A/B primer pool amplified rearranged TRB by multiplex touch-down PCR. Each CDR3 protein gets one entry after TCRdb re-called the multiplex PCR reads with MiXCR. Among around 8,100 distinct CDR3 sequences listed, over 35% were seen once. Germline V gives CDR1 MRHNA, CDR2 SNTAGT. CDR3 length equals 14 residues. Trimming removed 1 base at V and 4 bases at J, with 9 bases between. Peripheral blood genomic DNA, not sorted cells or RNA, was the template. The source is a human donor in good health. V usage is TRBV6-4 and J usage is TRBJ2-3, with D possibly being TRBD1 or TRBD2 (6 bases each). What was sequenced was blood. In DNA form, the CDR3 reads TGTGCCAGCAGTGACTTGGGGGGCTCAGATACGCAGTATTTT. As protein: CASSDLGGSDTQYF.